The rows below give T cell receptor beta chains drawn from one sample of a study of T cell repertoires in cytomegalovirus infection. Using its own MiXCR run on the reads, TCRdb lists one record per CDR3 protein. This sample has roughly 280,000 distinct CDR3 sequences, with approximately 13% found just once. Sequencing input: PBMCs. Receptor source: a human donor in good health (CMV status not recorded). Some clones in this sample may be carry-over from other donors' samples. Each CDR3 is given with its conserved first and last residue. A D gene is named only where the DNA matches it firmly. Clone size is stated in some rows and not others, as once, few, many or a class when expanded.

D	length	size	V	J	CDR3	DNA
.	14	many	TRBV4-3	TRBJ1-1	CASSLGHQNTEAFF	TGCGCCAGCAGCCTCGGACACCAGAACACTGAAGCTTTCTTT
.	13	once	TRBV7-9	TRBJ1-1	CATRTVIGTEAFF	TGTGCCACCAGGACGGTGATCGGGACTGAAGCTTTCTTT
.	14	.	TRBV27	TRBJ2-7	CATSGRPGPYEQYF	TGTGCCACCTCTGGGCGTCCAGGACCCTACGAGCAGTACTTC
.	15	few	TRBV5-1	TRBJ2-2	CASSLAVSVSGELFF	TGCGCCAGCAGCTTGGCCGTAAGCGTCAGCGGGGAGCTGTTTTTT
.	13	few	TRBV20-1	TRBJ2-3	CSAQDEITDTQYF	TGCAGTGCGCAGGACGAAATCACAGATACGCAGTATTTT
.	13	.	TRBV29-1	TRBJ2-5	CSVAPALRKTQYF	TGCAGCGTTGCCCCGGCCCTCCGTAAGACCCAGTACTTC
TRBD2	17	few	TRBV5-6	TRBJ2-1	CASSFAQTSGGLNEQFF	TGTGCCAGCAGCTTTGCCCAAACTAGCGGGGGCCTCAATGAGCAGTTCTTC
TRBD1	13	few	TRBV7-8	TRBJ1-1	CASSLGQGFEAFF	TGTGCCAGCAGCTTAGGACAGGGATTTGAAGCTTTCTTT
TRBD1	12	.	TRBV29-1	TRBJ1-1	CSVPGQSGGAFF	TGCAGCGTCCCGGGACAGTCGGGAGGTGCTTTCTTT
TRBD1	14	few	TRBV29-1	TRBJ1-4	CSASDRSRGEKLFF	TGCAGCGCCTCGGACAGGTCGCGAGGTGAAAAACTGTTTTTT
TRBD2	17	few	TRBV7-9	TRBJ2-6	CASSDGAGGSGANVLTF	TGTGCCAGCAGCGACGGAGCGGGGGGCTCTGGGGCCAACGTCCTGACTTTC
TRBD2	17	many	TRBV5-4	TRBJ2-3	CASSLRAAGGPVDTQYF	TGTGCCAGCAGCCTCCGTGCAGCGGGGGGGCCGGTCGATACGCAGTATTTT
.	16	many	TRBV7-6	TRBJ2-2	CASSQQVSTYTGELFF	TGTGCCAGCAGCCAACAAGTGTCGACTTACACCGGGGAGCTGTTTTTT
TRBD2	17	.	TRBV7-9	TRBJ2-3	CASSSYTTSGRTDTQYF	TGTGCCAGCAGCTCCTACACGACTAGCGGGAGAACAGATACGCAGTATTTT
.	17	many	TRBV5-1	TRBJ1-3	CASSLGPRRSSGNTIYF	TGCGCCAGCAGCTTGGGCCCTCGCCGGAGCTCTGGAAACACCATATATTTT
.	14	many	TRBV7-3	TRBJ2-7	CASNAAGHRYEQYF	TGTGCCAGCAATGCAGCCGGACACCGATACGAGCAGTACTTC
.	15	.	TRBV9	TRBJ2-3	CASSVEAGLADTQYF	TGTGCCAGCAGCGTAGAGGCAGGTTTGGCAGATACGCAGTATTTT
.	16	.	TRBV4-3	TRBJ2-7	CASSQVVPMETYEQYF	TGCGCCAGCAGCCAAGTCGTCCCTATGGAGACCTACGAGCAGTACTTC
.	14	many	TRBV7-2	TRBJ1-1	CASSSGTWNTEAFF	TGTGCCAGCAGCTCGGGGACCTGGAACACTGAAGCTTTCTTT
TRBD2	16	few	TRBV2	TRBJ2-1	CASTEVTSGGVDEQFF	TGTGCCAGCACCGAAGTAACTAGCGGGGGGGTAGATGAGCAGTTCTTC
.	12	.	TRBV28	TRBJ1-5	CASSYTHQPQHF	TGTGCCAGCAGCTACACTCATCAGCCCCAGCATTTT
TRBD2	15	few	TRBV7-6	TRBJ2-1	CASSLVGLAGFEQFF	TGTGCCAGCAGCTTAGTCGGACTAGCGGGTTTTGAGCAGTTCTTC
.	11	.	TRBV2	TRBJ2-2	CASSEPGKLFF	TGTGCCAGCAGTGAACCGGGAAAGCTGTTTTTT
TRBD1	15	many	TRBV7-2	TRBJ1-3	CASSLTGASGNTIYF	TGTGCCAGCAGCTTAACAGGGGCCTCTGGAAACACCATATATTTT
TRBD2	16	.	TRBV27	TRBJ2-1	CASSLWGGSRGNEQFF	TGTGCCAGCAGTTTGTGGGGCGGGAGCCGCGGCAATGAGCAGTTCTTC
.	14	.	TRBV7-2	TRBJ2-4	CASSPEGPKNIQYF	TGTGCCAGCAGCCCCGAAGGACCAAAAAACATTCAGTACTTC
.	14	.	TRBV18	TRBJ2-5	CASSPRAHQETQYF	TGTGCCAGCTCACCTCGGGCCCATCAAGAGACCCAGTACTTC
.	13	few	TRBV12-3/TRBV12-4	TRBJ2-5	CASTWRGLETQYF	TGTGCCAGCACCTGGAGGGGATTGGAGACCCAGTACTTC
.	14	many	TRBV7-6	TRBJ2-5	CASSIGRKKETQYF	TGTGCCAGCAGCATAGGGCGGAAAAAAGAGACCCAGTACTTC
.	14	.	TRBV6-6	TRBJ2-7	CASNSRAASKEQYF	TGTGCCAGCAACTCTCGGGCCGCCTCAAAGGAGCAGTACTTC
.	12	.	TRBV20-1	TRBJ2-1	CSAREGENAGFF	TGCAGTGCTAGAGAGGGGGAGAATGCTGGGTTCTTC
.	17	few	TRBV23-1	TRBJ2-5	CASPTRDSGGRQETQYF	TGCGCCAGCCCTACAAGGGACTCAGGGGGTCGGCAAGAGACCCAGTACTTC
.	11	many	TRBV7-8	TRBJ1-1	CASSLAYEAFF	TGTGCCAGCAGCTTAGCGTATGAAGCTTTCTTT
.	15	once	TRBV18	TRBJ2-3	CASSPAFGRTDTQYF	TGTGCCAGCTCACCAGCATTCGGGCGCACAGATACGCAGTATTTT
TRBD2	17	.	TRBV29-1	TRBJ2-6	CSVWGEGGRSGANVLTF	TGCAGCGTCTGGGGGGAGGGCGGCCGGTCTGGGGCCAACGTCCTGACTTTC
TRBD2	18	many	TRBV28	TRBJ2-7	CASSSSSTGEGRVYEQYF	TGTGCCAGCAGTTCCTCTAGCACCGGGGAGGGACGAGTCTACGAGCAGTACTTC
TRBD2	16	few	TRBV11-3	TRBJ2-7	CASSAGLAGGSYEQYF	TGTGCCAGCAGCGCGGGACTAGCGGGAGGCTCCTACGAGCAGTACTTC
.	10	few	TRBV29-1	TRBJ2-3	CSVDPGQQYF	TGCAGCGTTGACCCGGGACAGCAGTATTTT
TRBD2	16	many	TRBV5-4	TRBJ2-5	CASSPGLAGGQETQYF	TGTGCCAGCAGCCCGGGACTAGCGGGGGGTCAAGAGACCCAGTACTTC
TRBD1	16	few	TRBV3-1	TRBJ2-3	CASSPGQGLLTDTQYF	TGTGCCAGCAGCCCAGGACAGGGGCTTCTCACAGATACGCAGTATTTT
TRBD1	14	.	TRBV7-9	TRBJ2-5	CASSIDRGQETQYF	TGTGCCAGCAGCATCGACAGGGGCCAAGAGACCCAGTACTTC
.	13	.	TRBV20-1	TRBJ2-7	CSAPGASSYEQYF	TGCAGTGCGCCGGGAGCCAGCTCCTACGAGCAGTACTTC
.	18	many	TRBV6-2/TRBV6-3	TRBJ1-1	CASSYSLENDGLNTEAFF	TGTGCCAGCAGTTACTCTTTAGAAAACGACGGACTGAACACTGAAGCTTTCTTT
.	15	.	TRBV20-1	TRBJ2-3	CSARDVREGPDTQYF	TGCAGTGCTAGAGATGTGAGGGAAGGCCCCGATACGCAGTATTTT
.	14	many	TRBV7-6	TRBJ2-3	CASSLAASTDTQYF	TGTGCCAGCAGCTTAGCGGCTAGCACAGATACGCAGTATTTT
.	11	many	TRBV7-9	TRBJ1-2	CASSYPEQARF	TGTGCCAGCAGTTATCCAGAGCAAGCTCGATTC
.	15	.	TRBV5-4	TRBJ2-6	CASTPQGAGANVLTF	TGTGCCAGTACGCCCCAGGGAGCTGGGGCCAACGTCCTGACTTTC
TRBD2	13	.	TRBV6-5	TRBJ2-5	CASKERERETQYF	TGTGCCAGCAAGGAGCGGGAGAGGGAGACCCAGTACTTC
TRBD1	15	few	TRBV7-2	TRBJ2-1	CASSLGGKGANEQFF	TGTGCCAGCAGCTTAGGGGGCAAGGGGGCCAATGAGCAGTTCTTC
.	13	few	TRBV14	TRBJ1-5	CASSQAHNQPQHF	TGTGCCAGCAGCCAAGCACACAATCAGCCCCAGCATTTT
TRBD2	17	many	TRBV7-8	TRBJ2-7	CASSLSYSGSRSYEQYF	TGTGCCAGCAGCTTATCCTATAGCGGGAGTAGGTCCTACGAGCAGTACTTC
TRBD1	14	many	TRBV6-1	TRBJ1-2	CASRRTGGDYGYTF	TGTGCCAGCAGGCGCACAGGGGGCGACTATGGCTACACCTTC